Following are 14 T cell receptor beta chains from one sample sequenced in a study of vaccination and CD4 T cells after COVID-19. Their antigens remain unidentified. Treatment defined: roughly 11-day PBMC culture with coronavirus spike peptide pools or control peptides (ViraFEST assay). Sequenced with the Oncomine TCR Beta short-read assay was DNA taken from cultured CD4+ T cells. TCRdb re-analysed the PCR reads in MiXCR, keeping a single row per CDR3 protein. The sample has more than 15,000 distinct CDR3 sequences; about 54% are singletons. Sequenced input: CD4+ T cells from blood, cultured in vitro. Every receptor here comes from a human donor who had recovered from COVID-19.

A few counts support this clonotype. The chain has TRBV20-1 and TRBJ2-7, with D tentatively TRBD1 (5 bases). This CDR3 is built from 15 residues. Germline lookup yields CDR1 DFQATT and CDR2 SNEGSKA (reference sequence). The germline V and J ends were trimmed by 0 bases and 1 base, with 13 bases remaining between them. Written as DNA, the CDR3 is TGCAGTGCTAGAGATCTGCTCTCAGGGTCCTACGAGCAGTACTTC. Translated, it gives CSARDLLSGSYEQYF.

CDR3 coding DNA: TGCAGTGCTCAGCCAGCGGGAGTTTCAGATACGCAGTATTTT. Protein: CSAQPAGVSDTQYF. The chain combines TRBV20-1 with TRBJ2-3; 8 bases align to TRBD2. J was trimmed by 4 bases and V by 5 bases; bases with no gene match: 8. Germline CDR1 DFQATT, CDR2 SNEGSKA (reference sequence). This CDR3 region has 14 residues.

This clonotype was picked up a small number of times. The chain is built from TRBV20-1 and TRBJ1-2, with unresolved D. Germline lookup yields CDR1 DFQATT and CDR2 SNEGSKA (reference sequence). Between the trimmed V and J ends, which lost 4 bases and 4 bases, there was a span of 13 bases. The CDR3 totals 13 residues. This CDR3 reads CSATPAAIYGYTF. DNA of the CDR3: TGCAGTGCTACCCCGGCAGCCATCTATGGCTACACCTTC.

V gene TRBV20-1 combines with J gene TRBJ1-2, with 8 bases matching TRBD1. CDR3 length equals 16 residues. The trim removed 0 bases at V and 6 bases at J, leaving 12 bases unmatched. Germline V gene lookup returns CDR1 DFQATT and CDR2 SNEGSKA (reference sequence). CDR3: CSARDARGPTSNGYTF. CDR3 nucleotides: TGCAGTGCTAGAGATGCCAGGGGGCCGACTAGTAATGGCTACACCTTC.

This chain uses TRBV19 with TRBJ2-7; perhaps TRBD1 as D (6 bases). The CDR3 is 14 amino acids. CDR1 is LNHDA, CDR2 SQIVND, per germline (reference sequence). Trimming removed 9 bases from V and 3 bases from J, with 18 bases in between. The DNA of the CDR3 is TGTGCCAGCCGACCCGGCGGCAGGGGCTACGAGCAGTACTTC. Amino acids: CASRPGGRGYEQYF. The whole variable domain, filled in from reference TRBV19 and TRBJ2-7, reads DGGITQSPKYLFRKEGQNVTLSCEQNLNHDAMYWYRQDPGQGLRLIYYSQIVNDFQKGDIAEGYSVSREKKESFPLTVTSAQKNPTAFYLCASRPGGRGYEQYFGPGTRLTVT.

The J gene is TRBJ1-2, the V gene TRBV7-9; D uncertain. This CDR3 is 16 amino acids long. Trimming removed 1 base at V and 2 bases at J, with 14 bases between. CDR1 is SEHNR, CDR2 FQNEAQ, per germline (reference sequence). The chain's CDR3 is CASSLVVSRTNYGYTF. The CDR3 DNA follows: TGTGCCAGCAGCTTAGTTGTAAGTCGGACCAACTATGGCTACACCTTC.

This clonotype was found a few times. The chain combines TRBV2 with TRBJ1-6; TRBD1 might be the D (5 bases). V lost 6 bases to trimming and J lost 8 bases, with 11 bases between them. CDR1 and CDR2 (germline): SNHLY, FYNNEI. The CDR3 spans 13 residues. In DNA form, the CDR3 reads TGTGCCAGCAGCGTGGGGGTGGATTCACCCCTCCACTTT. Its translation is CASSVGVDSPLHF.

There are a few counts of this clonotype. This chain connects TRBV15 to TRBJ2-5; 8 bases map to TRBD2. The CDR3 is 13 amino acids. V was pared by 8 bases and J by 1 base, with 3 bases of the junction left unmatched. Germline V lookup: CDR1 LNHNV, CDR2 YYDKDF (reference sequence). CDR3 in DNA: TGTGCCACCGAGCGGGAGCGCCAAGAGACCCAGTACTTC. Translation gives CATERERQETQYF.

The chain is built from TRBV20-1 and TRBJ2-1; 8 nucleotides match TRBD1. This CDR3 is built from 12 residues. V was pared by 5 bases and J by 6 bases, with 3 bases of the junction left unmatched. The germline V gene has CDR1 DFQATT and CDR2 SNEGSKA (reference sequence). CDR3 in amino acids: CSAPDRANEQFF. CDR3 nucleotides: TGCAGTGCTCCGGACAGGGCCAATGAGCAGTTCTTC.

J is TRBJ2-7 and V is TRBV6-1; 8 nucleotides agree with TRBD1. Germline CDR1 and CDR2: MNHNS and SASEGT. The CDR3 is made up of 15 amino acids. V trimming: 4 bases; J trimming: 1 base; junction bases outside the gene matches: 6. The CDR3 DNA is TGTGCCAGCAGTGGGACAGGGTATGATTCCTACGAGCAGTACTTC. This encodes CASSGTGYDSYEQYF.

This clonotype was found a few times. One junction end does not reproduce the germline sequence, and a read error may be involved. The V gene is TRBV7-7, the J gene TRBJ1-1; 12 bases are shared with TRBD1. The CDR3 runs 17 residues. CDR1 and CDR2 (germline): SSHAT, FNYEAQ (reference sequence). CDR3 nucleotide sequence: TGTGCTAGCAGCTTAGGGGACAGGGGGCGGACGAACACTGAAGCTTTCTTT. Its translation is CASSLGDRGRTNTEAFF.

The chain carries TRBV20-1 and TRBJ1-3, with D unclear. Germline CDR1 and CDR2: DFQATT and SNEGSKA (reference sequence). This CDR3 is built from 14 residues. Trimming left V 0 bases short and J 1 base short, with 7 bases between. The CDR3 spells CSARETQSGNTIYF. As DNA, the CDR3 is TGCAGTGCTAGAGAAACCCAGTCTGGAAACACCATATATTTT.

The chain carries TRBV21-1 and TRBJ2-7. TRBV21-1 corresponds to a pseudogene. The CDR3 is made up of 18 amino acids. Here the CDR3 reads CASSKESESGLKSYEQYF. CDR3 nucleotide sequence: TGTGCCAGCAGCAAAGAGAGTGAATCCGGCTTGAAGAGCTACGAGCAGTACTTC.

The rearrangement joins TRBV27 to TRBJ2-7; no clear D. V lost 3 bases and J 1 base, leaving 7 bases between the germline ends. Germline loops: CDR1 MNHEY, CDR2 SMNVEV (reference sequence). The CDR3 loop spans 13 amino acids. For the CDR3, the DNA is TGTGCCAGCAGTTTGGGCCTATCCTACGAGCAGTACTTC. This codes for CASSLGLSYEQYF.